This passage covers 6 T cell receptor beta chains from one sample sequenced in a study of T cell changes during pregnancy in multiple sclerosis. Assay used: immunoSEQ multiplex PCR; TCRdb lists only in-frame clones, some missing. The repertoire holds 45,000 to 55,000 clones, with 85% to 90% as singletons. This material consisted of peripheral blood, taken in the first trimester of pregnancy. These receptors all come from a female donor in good health, enrolled as a control in a pregnancy study.

The chain combines TRBV4-1 with TRBJ2-3, with 12 positions matching TRBD2. The germline V gene encodes CDR1 MGHRA and CDR2 YSYEKL. This CDR3 region has 16 residues. Losses at the gene ends were 5 bases for V and 1 base for J; bases not matched to a gene: 4. The CDR3 protein is CASSGTSGPGTDTQYF. CDR3 DNA: TGCGCCAGCAGCGGGACTAGCGGGCCTGGCACAGATACGCAGTATTTT.

The chain uses TRBV11-2 and TRBJ2-3, with TRBD1 matching over 12 bases. This CDR3 contains 16 residues. Germline V gene sequence: CDR1 SGHAT, CDR2 FQNNGV. Trimming cost V 5 bases and J 4 bases; bases outside gene matches: 7. CDR3 amino acids: CASSGPGTGGADTQYF. The DNA for the CDR3 is TGTGCCAGCAGCGGCCCCGGGACAGGGGGCGCAGATACGCAGTATTTT.

The chain combines TRBV18 with TRBJ1-1; D not resolved. Germline CDR1 reads KGHSH; CDR2 reads LQKENI. V gave up 5 bases and J gave up 1 base, with 8 bases separating them. This CDR3 has 13 amino acids. DNA of the CDR3: TGTGCCAGCTCATGGGAGGAGAACACTGAAGCTTTCTTT. It specifies CASSWEENTEAFF.

The V gene is TRBV5-6, the J gene TRBJ1-6, with a possible D match to TRBD1 (5 bases). Germline assignment: CDR1 SGHDT and CDR2 YYEEEE. CDR3 length equals 14 residues. Trimming removed 2 bases from V and 7 bases from J, with 10 bases in between. CDR3 residues: CASSFPTENSPLHF. CDR3 bases: TGTGCCAGCAGCTTTCCGACAGAGAATTCACCCCTCCACTTT.

CDR3 region: CASSQGTGRYTF. CDR3 sequence (DNA): TGCGCCAGCAGCCAAGGAACAGGGCGCTACACCTTC. This chain connects TRBV4-3 to TRBJ1-2, with TRBD1 as a possible D gene (6 bases). Deletions cut 1 base from V and 9 bases from J, with 9 bases between. Germline CDR1 and CDR2: LGHNA and YSLEER. The CDR3 sequence is 12 residues long.

The chain combines TRBV27 with TRBJ2-3; D unresolved. This CDR3 contains 15 residues. The germline V and J ends were trimmed by 4 bases and 2 bases, with 13 bases remaining between them. Germline V gene lookup returns CDR1 MNHEY and CDR2 SMNVEV (reference sequence). As DNA, the CDR3 is TGTGCCAGCAGTTCTCTCCAGATAAACACAGATACGCAGTATTTT. It is translated as CASSSLQINTDTQYF.